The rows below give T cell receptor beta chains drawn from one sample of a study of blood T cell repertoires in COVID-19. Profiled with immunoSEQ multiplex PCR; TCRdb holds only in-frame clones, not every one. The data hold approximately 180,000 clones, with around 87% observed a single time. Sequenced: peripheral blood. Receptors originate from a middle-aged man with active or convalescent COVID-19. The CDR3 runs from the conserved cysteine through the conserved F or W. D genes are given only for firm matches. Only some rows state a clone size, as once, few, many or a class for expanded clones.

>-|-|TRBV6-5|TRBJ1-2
TGTGCCAGCAGGAAAAAGGGGGTGCCTGGCTACACCTTC
CASRKKGVPGYTF
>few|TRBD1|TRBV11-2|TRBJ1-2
TGTGCCAGCAGCACTCAGACAGGGGGATATGGCTACACCTTC
CASSTQTGGYGYTF
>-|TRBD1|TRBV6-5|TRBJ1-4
TGTGCCAGCAGTTTCCGGACAGGGGGGAATGAAAAACTGTTTTTT
CASSFRTGGNEKLFF
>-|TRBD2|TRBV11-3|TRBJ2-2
TGTGCCAGCAGCTTAGGCGGCGGGGGGGCCCTCGGCGGGGAGCTGTTTTTT
CASSLGGGGALGGELFF
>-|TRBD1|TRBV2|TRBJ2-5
TGTGCCGGAAAATCGGGACAGACAGAGACCCAGTACTTC
CAGKSGQTETQYF
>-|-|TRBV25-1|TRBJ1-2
TGTGCCACCTACCGCGGGAGTGGTGGCTACACCTTC
CATYRGSGGYTF
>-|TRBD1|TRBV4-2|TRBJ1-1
TGTGCCAGCAGCCTAGAGGGACAGTTGAACGCTGAAGCTTTCTTT
CASSLEGQLNAEAFF
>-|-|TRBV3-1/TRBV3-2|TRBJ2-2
TGTGCCAGCAGCCAAGTGCCAGGGGTCACGACCGGGGAGCTGTTTTTT
CASSQVPGVTTGELFF
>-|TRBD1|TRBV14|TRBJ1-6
TGTGCCAGCAGCAGCCGGGACAGCGGTTCTACCTATAATTCACCCCTCCACTTT
CASSSRDSGSTYNSPLHF
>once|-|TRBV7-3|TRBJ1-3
TGTGCCAGCAGACAGGGTACGGTATATTTT
CASRQGTVYF
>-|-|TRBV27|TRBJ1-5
TGTGCCAGCAGTTTAAGCGCTTGGCAGCCCCAGCATTTT
CASSLSAWQPQHF
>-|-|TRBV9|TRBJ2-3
TGTGCCAGCAGCGTAGTGGGGGGACGCACAGATACGCAGTATTTT
CASSVVGGRTDTQYF
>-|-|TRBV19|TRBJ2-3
TGTGCCAGTAGTATGGGGTACGCGCGGGGGCTTTACACAGATACGCAGTATTTT
CASSMGYARGLYTDTQYF
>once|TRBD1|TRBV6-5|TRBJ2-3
TGTGCCAGCAGCCTAGACAGGGGCTACACAGATACGCAGTATTTT
CASSLDRGYTDTQYF
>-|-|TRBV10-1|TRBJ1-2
TGCGCCAGCAGTGAGTCCGGGGGATCTGGCTACACCTTC
CASSESGGSGYTF
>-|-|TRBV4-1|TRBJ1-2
TGCGCCAGCAGCCAAGACCCCAGAAACGATGGCTACACCTTC
CASSQDPRNDGYTF
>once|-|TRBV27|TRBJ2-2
TGTGCCAGCAGTTTTTCGGCGAACACCGGGGAGCTGTTTTTT
CASSFSANTGELFF
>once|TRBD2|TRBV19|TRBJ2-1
TGTGCCAGTAGTATTCCCCGCGGGGGGTCCTACAATGAGCAGTTCTTC
CASSIPRGGSYNEQFF
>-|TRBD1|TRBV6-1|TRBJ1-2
TGTGCCAGCAGTGAAGCGGGGGGACAGTCCTATGGCTACACCTTC
CASSEAGGQSYGYTF
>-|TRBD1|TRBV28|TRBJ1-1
TGTGCCAGCAGTTCCCCCGGACAGGGGTACACTGAAGCTTTCTTT
CASSSPGQGYTEAFF
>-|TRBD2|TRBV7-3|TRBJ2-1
TGTGCCAGCAGCCCGTATAGCGGGGGGGCGAATGAGCAGTTCTTC
CASSPYSGGANEQFF
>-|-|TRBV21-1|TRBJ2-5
TGTGCCAGCAGTACCGGGACAGGGCCGGTCGGGTTAACCCAGTACTTC
CASSTGTGPVGLTQYF
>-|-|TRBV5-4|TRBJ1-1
TGTGCCAGCAGCTCTATCCGGGACACCCGGGAAGCTTTCTTT
CASSSIRDTREAFF
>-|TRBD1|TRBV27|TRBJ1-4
TGTGCCAGCAGTGCAACCTCGGGACAGGGAAGGGAAAAACTGTTTTTT
CASSATSGQGREKLFF
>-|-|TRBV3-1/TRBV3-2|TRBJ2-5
TGTGCCAGCAGCTCCCCCGGGACCCAGTACTTC
CASSSPGTQYF
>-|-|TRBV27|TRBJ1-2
TGTGCCAGCAGTTTGCAGGCGAACAGCAGACATGGCTACACCTTC
CASSLQANSRHGYTF
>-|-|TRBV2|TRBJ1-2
TGTGCCAGCAGTGTCGCGGCCCTCGCTGGCAATGGCTACACCTTC
CASSVAALAGNGYTF
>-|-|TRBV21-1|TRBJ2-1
TGTGCCAGCAGCAAAGGGGGGTGTGAGGGGGCCCGGTTCTTC
CASSKGGCEGARFF
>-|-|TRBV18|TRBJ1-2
TGTGCCAGCTCACCACCGGGGGAGGTGGTGGATGGCTACACCTTC
CASSPPGEVVDGYTF
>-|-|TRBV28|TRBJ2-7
TGTGCCAGCAGTTTAAGGGGGAGAAGATACGAGCAGTACTTC
CASSLRGRRYEQYF
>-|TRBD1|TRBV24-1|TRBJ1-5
TGTGCCACCAGTGAGTCACAGGGGAGAGGACAGCCCCAGCATTTT
CATSESQGRGQPQHF
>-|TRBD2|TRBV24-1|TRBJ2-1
TGTGCCACCAGTGATGCCGGGACTAGCGGGAATGAGCAGTTCTTC
CATSDAGTSGNEQFF
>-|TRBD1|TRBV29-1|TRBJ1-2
TGCAGCGTTGGAGAATCCTCTGGACAGGGGTACAGTGGCTACACCTTC
CSVGESSGQGYSGYTF
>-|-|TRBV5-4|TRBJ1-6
TGTGCCAGCAGCACCCAGGGAGGGGTTAATTCACCCCTCCACTTT
CASSTQGGVNSPLHF
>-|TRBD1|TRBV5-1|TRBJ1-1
TGCGCCAGCAGCACTGGGACAGGGTGGACTGAAGCTTTCTTT
CASSTGTGWTEAFF
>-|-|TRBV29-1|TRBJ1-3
TGCAGCGGCAGGGACTCTGGAAACACCATATATTTT
CSGRDSGNTIYF
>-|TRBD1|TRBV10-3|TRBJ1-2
TGTGCCATCAGCGCCGACGACAGGGAGAACACCTTC
CAISADDRENTF
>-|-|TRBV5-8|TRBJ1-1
TGTGCCAGCAGCTTGGCCACATGGGCGCGCGCTTTCTTT
CASSLATWARAFF
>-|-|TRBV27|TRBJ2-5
TGTGCCAGCGGTCACCAGGGGTTCCAAGAGACCCAGTACTTC
CASGHQGFQETQYF
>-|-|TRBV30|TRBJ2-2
TGTGCCTGGAGAATACAATCCGCCGGGGAGCTGTTTTTT
CAWRIQSAGELFF